The 7 T cell receptor beta chains below all came from one sample that was sequenced in a study of regulatory T cells in long-lasting Graves disease. Time point: newly diagnosed GD, antithyroid drugs for less than 3 months. Extracted PBMC RNA gave rise to the TCR library. Construction of the TCR beta libraries employed iRepertoire HTBI primers in conjunction with Arm-PCR of CDR3 regions. TCRdb reprocessed the multiplex PCR reads via MiXCR and lists one record per CDR3 protein. The sample includes hundreds of thousands of distinct CDR3 sequences, under 20% of them seen just once. A further study also used this sample, focusing on T cells in Graves' hyperthyroidism and ophthalmopathy.

The material was peripheral blood mononuclear cells (PBMCs), obtained at new diagnosis, from a patient treated with antithyroid drugs. The receptors were gathered from a woman in her 30s with Graves disease.

The chain has TRBV9 and TRBJ2-1; D remains ambiguous. Per germline, CDR1 SGDLS and CDR2 YYNGEE. Trimming stripped 3 bases from V and 2 bases from J, with 12 bases between. The CDR3 length is 15 residues. The CDR3 DNA reads as TGTGCCAGCAGCGGGTCCCGCTGGGCCTACAATGAGCAGTTCTTC. As protein: CASSGSRWAYNEQFF.

The chain combines TRBV4-2 with TRBJ2-2; 8 bases are shared with TRBD2. Germline assignment: CDR1 LGHNA and CDR2 YNFKEQ. The CDR3 length is 15 residues. The junction had 6 bases not matched to a gene; V was cut back by 5 bases and J by 4 bases. The CDR3 coding sequence is TGTGCCAGCAGCGAACTAGCGGCCAGCACCGGGGAGCTGTTTTTT. This encodes CASSELAASTGELFF.

This clonotype was seen a handful of times. The chain links TRBV2 to TRBJ2-3; D call uncertain. The CDR3 runs to 13 residues. Germline assignment: CDR1 SNHLY and CDR2 FYNNEI. V was trimmed by 3 bases and J by 3 bases, leaving 7 bases between them. This CDR3 is CASSDSGTDTQYF. In DNA, the CDR3 is TGTGCCAGCAGTGACTCCGGGACAGATACGCAGTATTTT.

The chain has TRBV3-1 and TRBJ1-6; tentative D call: TRBD1 (6 bases). Trimming shortened V by 0 bases and J by 9 bases, and 12 bases separated the two germline ends. This CDR3 is 15 amino acids long. Germline CDR1 LGHDT, CDR2 YNNKEL (reference sequence). Here the CDR3 DNA reads TGTGCCAGCAGCCAAGACAGGGGATACGCTTCACCCCTCCACTTT. Translating it yields CASSQDRGYASPLHF.

There are many counts of this clonotype. CDR3 sequence (DNA): TGTGCCAGCAGGCCTGGGGCGGGGGTTGGGAACACTGAAGCTTTCTTT. Amino acid sequence: CASRPGAGVGNTEAFF. The V gene is TRBV28, the J gene TRBJ1-1, with D possibly being TRBD1 (5 bases). V lost 6 bases and J 1 base, leaving 18 bases between the germline ends. Germline-derived CDR1 and CDR2 are MDHEN and SYDVKM. The CDR3 extends over 16 amino acids.

This clonotype showed up just a few times. The genes are TRBV7-9 and TRBJ2-2, with 7 positions matching TRBD1. J gave up 5 bases and V 1 base, and 13 bases lay outside the gene matches. CDR1 is SEHNR and CDR2 is FQNEAQ in the germline V gene (reference sequence). The CDR3 totals 18 residues. This chain's CDR3 is CASSLGRTGTLWTGELFF. The CDR3 bases are TGTGCCAGCAGCTTAGGTCGGACAGGCACCCTGTGGACCGGGGAGCTGTTTTTT.

The V gene is TRBV30, the J gene TRBJ2-7; 7 nucleotides agree with TRBD1. Germline loops: CDR1 GTSNPN, CDR2 SVGIG (reference sequence). The CDR3 has 12 residues. V was pared by 8 bases and J by 3 bases, with 7 bases of the junction left unmatched. CDR3 protein: CALSRTGYEQYF. Here the CDR3 DNA reads TGTGCCCTTTCCCGGACAGGCTACGAGCAGTACTTC.